Sequencing of this T cell receptor (beta chain) was carried out in a study of metastatic and nonmetastatic thyroid tumors. The CDR3 is 18 amino acids. Germline values: CDR1 LNHNV, CDR2 YYDKDF (reference sequence). V dropped 0 bases and J dropped 3; count of bases not matched to a gene: 13. Until they underwent thyroid surgery, no patient had received any treatment. From the PCR reads, TCRdb re-called clones with MiXCR. This table has about 13,000 clones, around 23% appearing once. There are many counts of this clone. The specimen was blood. The chain links TRBV15 to TRBJ1-2; 7 bases are a match to TRBD1. This receptor was obtained from a male donor with papillary thyroid cancer or a benign thyroid nodule (not recorded which). Some clones in this sample may be carry-over from other donors' samples. DNA for the CDR3: TGTGCCACCAGCAGAGATTTAGACAGGGTAGTTCAGGACTATGGCTACACCTTC. This sequence encodes CATSRDLDRVVQDYGYTF.